This T cell receptor (beta chain) was profiled in a study of OX40 agonist ivuxolimab in advanced cancers. Describing the broader study: Ivuxolimab was a fully human IgG2 agonistic monoclonal antibody targeting the costimulatory receptor OX40 (CD134). The purpose of peripheral TCRbeta sequencing was to test whether ivuxolimab changed TCR sequence diversity and led to clonal T-cell expansion. The monotherapy dose-escalation portion (N ≈ 52 patients) of the phase I ivuxolimab trial is reported in the paper. Partial responses were achieved by three dose-escalation patients, of whom one had hepatocellular carcinoma and two had cutaneous melanoma. Of the roughly 53 patients in dose escalation, some 20 had hepatocellular carcinoma, some 15 had melanoma, 9 had renal cell carcinoma and 9 had head and neck cancer. Prior anti-PD-1, anti-PD-L1 or anti-CTLA-4 therapy was permitted, and approximately 39% of dose-escalation patients had received checkpoint inhibitors. The dose-escalation cohort was 82.7% male with a mean age of about 54 years, ranging from roughly 23 to 80. Intravenous ivuxolimab was administered to patients every 2 weeks at six dose levels: 0.01, 0.1, 0.3, 1.5, 3 and 10 mg/kg. Study-level results and caveats: After ivuxolimab, more expanded clones were found on average in CD8+ T cells than in CD4+ T cells. Low levels of normalized T-cell clonal expansion were also shown by some nonresponding patients. Antigen specificity was not determined for the clonally expanded peripheral T cells. In the 0.1-3.0 mg/kg groups, partial responders had among the lowest normalized peripheral clonal expansion, particularly in CD8+ T cells. At doses of 0.1 to 3.0 mg/kg, clonal expansion of both CD4+ and CD8+ blood T cells was observed from baseline to week 6.

The trial excluded patients who had a history of autoimmune disease or were on systemic immunosuppression. Peripheral blood for TCR sequencing was collected from all dose cohorts at baseline, on cycle 4 day 1, and on cycle 7 day 1. The samples were drawn from a first-in-human, open-label, multicenter phase I dose-escalation trial of ivuxolimab. Adults with locally advanced or metastatic melanoma, renal cell carcinoma, hepatocellular carcinoma or head and neck squamous cell carcinoma were enrolled in the trial. Before TCR sequencing, CD4+ T cells and CD8+ T cells were sorted from peripheral blood as separate populations. This clone was recorded once. Its specific antigen is unknown. No base quality information exists; no much larger clone differs at one position. Including the terminal cysteine and phenylalanine, the CDR3 comprises 12 residues. Solely the CDR3 DNA is kept, with 36 bases framed from the first base. Trimming costs V 6 bases and J 7 bases, and their ends lie 13 bases apart. Sequences LNHDA (CDR1) and SQIVND (CDR2) are obtained from the germline V gene (reference sequence).

To sequence the TCRbeta CDR3 region, genomic DNA was isolated from the sorted cells. The immunoSEQ Assay was used for sequencing of TCRbeta CDR3 regions. Drawn from immuneACCESS, this table holds only the in-frame rearrangements with V and J called that TCRdb kept. Clones are partly lost; checked studies trace under half to an unresolved V gene and leave the rest unexplained. This sample comprises 74,000 or so clones, approximately 94% of them detected only once. The ten largest clones add up to 14% of the sample. The rearrangement combines TRBV19 with TRBJ2-7; TRBD1 could be the D gene, as 7 bases match. The receptor was isolated from an adult with an advanced solid tumor such as melanoma, head and neck, liver or kidney cancer. Specimen: CD4+ or CD8+ T cells sorted from blood, collected in a trial of the OX40 agonist ivuxolimab. The base sequence is TGTGCCAGTAGCCGCTCAGGGGGGGAGCAGTACTTC. It specifies CASSRSGGEQYF. Reference TRBV19 and TRBJ2-7 proteins supply the regions before and after the CDR3; the full variable domain is: DGGITQSPKYLFRKEGQNVTLSCEQNLNHDAMYWYRQDPGQGLRLIYYSQIVNDFQKGDIAEGYSVSREKKESFPLTVTSAQKNPTAFYLCASSRSGGEQYFGPGTRLTVT.